This entry features one TCR beta chain sequence. Its antigen is currently unknown. At one end, the junction sequence differs from germline, possibly due to a read error. This sample is drawn from a study of cytomegalovirus exposure and HLA in healthy donors. Overall study findings and caveats: Later analysis demonstrated an association between a missense DCLRE1C variant and TCR beta V- and J-gene trimming. In an earlier analysis, in 620 or so donors, most V segments appeared productive either ~90% or ~30% of the time. Later analysis identified several of the most significant clusters that appeared linked to common viral pathogens.

The CDR3 covers 16 residues. Germline values: CDR1 SEHNR, CDR2 FQNEAQ (reference sequence). Amplification used 60 Vbeta primers and 13 Jbeta primers. Produced via immunoSEQ multiplex PCR; TCRdb's table is partial and in-frame only. The sample has roughly 170,000 clones; around 83% are singletons. The rearrangement links TRBV7-9 to TRBJ2-3; 7 bases fit TRBD1. This receptor was taken from a man between 45 and 60 years old in good health and CMV-seronegative. Sequenced: PBMCs. CDR3 region: CSSSLPSGGYTDTQYF. CDR3 nucleotide sequence: TGTTCCAGCAGCTTACCATCAGGGGGTTACACAGATACGCAGTATTTT.